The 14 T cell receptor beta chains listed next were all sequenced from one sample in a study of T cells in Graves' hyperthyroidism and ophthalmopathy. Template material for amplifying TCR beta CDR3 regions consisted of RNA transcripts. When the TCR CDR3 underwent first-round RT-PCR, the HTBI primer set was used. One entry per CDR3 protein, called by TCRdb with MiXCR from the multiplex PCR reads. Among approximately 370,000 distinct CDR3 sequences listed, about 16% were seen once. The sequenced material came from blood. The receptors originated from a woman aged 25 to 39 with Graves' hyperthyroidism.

The CDR3 loop is CATSRDKGAGQPQHF. CDR3 in DNA: TGTGCCACCAGCAGAGATAAGGGTGCGGGTCAGCCCCAGCATTTT. J is TRBJ1-5 and V is TRBV15, with D unclear. Trimming removed 0 bases at V and 6 bases at J, with 12 bases between. The CDR3 contains 15 residues. Germline V lookup: CDR1 LNHNV, CDR2 YYDKDF (reference sequence).

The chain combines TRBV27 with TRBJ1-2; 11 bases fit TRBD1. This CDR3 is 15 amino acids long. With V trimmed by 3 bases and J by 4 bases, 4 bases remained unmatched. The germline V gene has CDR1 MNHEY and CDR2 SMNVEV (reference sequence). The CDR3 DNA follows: TGTGCCAGCAGTTTCGGACAGGGGGCCGGCTATGGCTACACCTTC. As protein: CASSFGQGAGYGYTF.

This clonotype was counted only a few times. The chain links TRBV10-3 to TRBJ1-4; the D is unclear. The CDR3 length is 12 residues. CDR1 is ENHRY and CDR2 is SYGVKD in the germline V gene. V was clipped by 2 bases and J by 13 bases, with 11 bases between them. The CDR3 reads CAISEGVKRLFF. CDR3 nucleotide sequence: TGTGCCATCAGTGAGGGGGTTAAGAGACTGTTTTTT.

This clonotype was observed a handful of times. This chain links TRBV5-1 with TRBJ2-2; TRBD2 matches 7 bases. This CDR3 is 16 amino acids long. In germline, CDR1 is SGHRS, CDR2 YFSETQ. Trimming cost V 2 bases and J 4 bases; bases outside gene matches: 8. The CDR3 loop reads CASSFEGGSSTGELFF. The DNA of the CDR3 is TGCGCCAGCAGCTTTGAGGGCGGGAGTTCCACCGGGGAGCTGTTTTTT. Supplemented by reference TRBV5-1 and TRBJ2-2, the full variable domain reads KAGVTQTPRYLIKTRGQQVTLSCSPISGHRSVSWYQQTPGQGLQFLFEYFSETQRNKGNFPGRFSGRQFSNSRSEMNVSTLELGDSALYLCASSFEGGSSTGELFFGEGSRLTVL.

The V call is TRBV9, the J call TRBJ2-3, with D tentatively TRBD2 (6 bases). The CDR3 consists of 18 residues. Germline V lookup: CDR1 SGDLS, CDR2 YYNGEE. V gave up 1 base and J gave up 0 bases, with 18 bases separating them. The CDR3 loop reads CASSVRPTGSGSTDTQYF. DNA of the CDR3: TGTGCCAGCAGCGTAAGGCCGACCGGGAGCGGGAGCACAGATACGCAGTATTTT. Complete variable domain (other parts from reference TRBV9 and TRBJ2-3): DSGVTQTPKHLITATGQRVTLRCSPRSGDLSVYWYQQSLDQGLQFLIQYYNGEERAKGNILERFSAQQFPDLHSELNLSSLELGDSALYFCASSVRPTGSGSTDTQYFGPGTRLTVL.

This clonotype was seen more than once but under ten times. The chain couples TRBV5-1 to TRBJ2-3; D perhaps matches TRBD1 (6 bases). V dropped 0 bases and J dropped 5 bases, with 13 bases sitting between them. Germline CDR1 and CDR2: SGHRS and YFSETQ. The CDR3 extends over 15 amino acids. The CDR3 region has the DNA TGCGCCAGCAGCTTGGGTGGGGGCAGTGGAGATACGCAGTATTTT. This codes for CASSLGGGSGDTQYF.

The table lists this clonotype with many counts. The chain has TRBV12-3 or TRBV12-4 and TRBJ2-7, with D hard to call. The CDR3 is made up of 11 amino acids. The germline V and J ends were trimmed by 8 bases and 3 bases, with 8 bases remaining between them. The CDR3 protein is CASGGIYEQYF. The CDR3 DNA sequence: TGTGCCAGCGGTGGGATCTACGAGCAGTACTTC.

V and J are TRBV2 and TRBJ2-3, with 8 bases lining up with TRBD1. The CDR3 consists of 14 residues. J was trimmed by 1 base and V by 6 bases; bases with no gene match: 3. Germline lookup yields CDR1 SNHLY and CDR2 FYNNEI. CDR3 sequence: CASSGQGRTDTQYF. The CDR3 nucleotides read TGTGCCAGCAGCGGACAGGGCCGCACAGATACGCAGTATTTT.

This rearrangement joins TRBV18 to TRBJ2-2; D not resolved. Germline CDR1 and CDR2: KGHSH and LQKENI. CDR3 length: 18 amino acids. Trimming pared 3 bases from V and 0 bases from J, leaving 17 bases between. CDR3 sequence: CASSPDGVSPANTGELFF. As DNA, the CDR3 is TGTGCCAGCTCACCGGACGGAGTTTCACCAGCGAACACCGGGGAGCTGTTTTTT.

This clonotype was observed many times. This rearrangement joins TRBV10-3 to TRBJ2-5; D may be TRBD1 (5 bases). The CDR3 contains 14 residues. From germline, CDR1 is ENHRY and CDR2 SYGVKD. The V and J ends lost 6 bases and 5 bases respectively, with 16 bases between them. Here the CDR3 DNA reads TGTGCCATCAGACTGACAGCAACGGAGGAGACCCAGTACTTC. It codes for CAIRLTATEETQYF.

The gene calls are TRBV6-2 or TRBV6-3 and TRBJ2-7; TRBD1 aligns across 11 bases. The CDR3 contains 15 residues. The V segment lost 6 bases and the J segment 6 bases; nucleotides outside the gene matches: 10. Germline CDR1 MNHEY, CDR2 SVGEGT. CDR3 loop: CASRDRGPDGGEQYF. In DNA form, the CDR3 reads TGTGCCAGCAGGGACAGGGGGCCCGACGGTGGCGAGCAGTACTTC.

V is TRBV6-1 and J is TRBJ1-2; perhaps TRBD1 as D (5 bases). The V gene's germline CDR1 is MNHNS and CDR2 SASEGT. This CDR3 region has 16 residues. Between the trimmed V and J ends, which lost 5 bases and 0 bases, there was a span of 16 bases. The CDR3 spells CASSSDWDGTNYGYTF. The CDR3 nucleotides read TGTGCCAGCAGTTCCGATTGGGACGGCACTAACTATGGCTACACCTTC.

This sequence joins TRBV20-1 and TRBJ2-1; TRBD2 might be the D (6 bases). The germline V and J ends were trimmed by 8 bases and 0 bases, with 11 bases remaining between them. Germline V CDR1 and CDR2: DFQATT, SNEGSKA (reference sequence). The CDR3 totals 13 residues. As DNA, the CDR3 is TGCAGTTCGGTGGGAGGCTCCTACAATGAGCAGTTCTTC. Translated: CSSVGGSYNEQFF.

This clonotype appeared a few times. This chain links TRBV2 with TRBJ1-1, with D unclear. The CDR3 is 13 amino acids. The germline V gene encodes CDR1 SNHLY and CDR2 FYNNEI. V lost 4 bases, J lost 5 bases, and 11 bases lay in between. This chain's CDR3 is CASSAVEQTEAFF. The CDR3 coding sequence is TGTGCCAGCAGTGCGGTAGAGCAGACTGAAGCTTTCTTT.